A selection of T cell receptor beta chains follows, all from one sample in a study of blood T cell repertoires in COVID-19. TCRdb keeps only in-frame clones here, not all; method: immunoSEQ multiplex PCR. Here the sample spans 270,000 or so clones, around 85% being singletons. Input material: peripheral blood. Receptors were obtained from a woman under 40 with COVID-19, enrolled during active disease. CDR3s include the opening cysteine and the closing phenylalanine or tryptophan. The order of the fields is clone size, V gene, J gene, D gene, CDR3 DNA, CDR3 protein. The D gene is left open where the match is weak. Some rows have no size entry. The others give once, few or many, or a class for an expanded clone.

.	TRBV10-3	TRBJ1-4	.	TGTGCCATCAGTGAGTCCGTCAGCGGGACTGCCAATGAAAAACTGTTTTTT	CAISESVSGTANEKLFF
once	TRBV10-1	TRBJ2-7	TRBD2	TGCGCCAGCAGTCTTGCTAGCGGGGGTTACGAGCAGTACTTC	CASSLASGGYEQYF
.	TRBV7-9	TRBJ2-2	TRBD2	TGTGCCAGCAGCCAAAGCTCTAGCGGGGACACCGGGGAGCTGTTTTTT	CASSQSSSGDTGELFF
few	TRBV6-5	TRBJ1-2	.	TGTGCCAGCAGTTTTACAGGGAAGGGTGGCTACACCTTC	CASSFTGKGGYTF
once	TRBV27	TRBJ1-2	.	TGTGCCAGCAGTTTATCGCGACATTACTATGGCTACACCTTC	CASSLSRHYYGYTF
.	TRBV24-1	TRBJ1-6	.	TGTGCCACCAGTGGTGCCGCGGGACCCTCGCTTAAGGGGTCACCCCTCCACTTT	CATSGAAGPSLKGSPLHF
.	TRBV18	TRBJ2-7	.	TGTGCCAGCGCACAAGGGGGGGTCGAGCAGTACTTC	CASAQGGVEQYF
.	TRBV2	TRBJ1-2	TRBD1	TGTGCCAGCAGTTGGGACAGCAACTATGGCTACACCTTC	CASSWDSNYGYTF
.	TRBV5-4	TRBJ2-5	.	TGTGCCAGCAGCTTAGCCCAGGGAAGTGAGACCCAGTACTTC	CASSLAQGSETQYF
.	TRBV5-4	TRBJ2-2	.	TGTGCCAGCAGCTTTTTCGGGGGTCGGGCCGGGGAGCTGTTTTTT	CASSFFGGRAGELFF
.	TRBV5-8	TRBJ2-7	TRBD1	TGTGCCAGCAGCCCGGGACAGGGGGTACACGAGCAGTACTTC	CASSPGQGVHEQYF
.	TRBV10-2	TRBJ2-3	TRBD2	TGCGCCAGCAGTGAGTGGGTAGCGGGGGGGGTCACAGATACGCAGTATTTT	CASSEWVAGGVTDTQYF
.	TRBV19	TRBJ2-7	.	TGTGCCAGTAGTGCGTACGAGGGCACCTACGAGCAGTACTTC	CASSAYEGTYEQYF
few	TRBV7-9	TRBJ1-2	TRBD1	TGTGCCAGCAGCCAAGGGACAGGGTATGGCTACACCTTC	CASSQGTGYGYTF
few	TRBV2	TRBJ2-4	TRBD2	TGTGCCAGCAGTGAACAGGGAGGGAACATTCAGTACTTC	CASSEQGGNIQYF
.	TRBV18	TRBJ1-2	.	TGTGCCAGCTCAGCCCCAGACAGGATACGGGGTGGCTACACCTTC	CASSAPDRIRGGYTF